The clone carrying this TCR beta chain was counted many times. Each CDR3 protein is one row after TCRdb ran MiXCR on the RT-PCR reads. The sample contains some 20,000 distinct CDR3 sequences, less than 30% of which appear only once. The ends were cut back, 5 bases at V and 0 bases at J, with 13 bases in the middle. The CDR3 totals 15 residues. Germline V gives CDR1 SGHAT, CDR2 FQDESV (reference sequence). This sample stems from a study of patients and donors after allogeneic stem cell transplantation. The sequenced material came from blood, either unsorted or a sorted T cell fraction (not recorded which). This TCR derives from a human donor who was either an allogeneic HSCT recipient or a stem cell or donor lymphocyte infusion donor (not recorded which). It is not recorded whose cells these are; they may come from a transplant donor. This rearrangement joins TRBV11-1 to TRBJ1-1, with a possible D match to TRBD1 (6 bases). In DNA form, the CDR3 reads TGTGCCAGCAGCCGGGAGAGGGGGATGAACACTGAAGCTTTCTTT. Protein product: CASSRERGMNTEAFF.